This T cell receptor beta chain was sequenced for a study of cytomegalovirus exposure and HLA in healthy donors. Per the germline V gene, CDR1 is SGHTA and CDR2 is FQGNSA. The CDR3 sequence is 13 residues long. Trimming pared 3 bases from V and 5 bases from J, leaving 10 bases between. Amplification used 60 Vbeta primers and 13 Jbeta primers. This table comes from immunoSEQ multiplex PCR, and its TCRdb copy is limited to in-frame clones, with some not included. The sample shows 200,000 or so clones, over 70% of them seen only once. The sequencing sample was made of PBMCs. The receptor was derived from a woman aged 18 to 35 in good health and CMV-seropositive. This chain uses TRBV7-2 with TRBJ1-2; D possibly corresponds to TRBD1 (5 bases). This CDR3 is CASSLQGGYGYTF. In nucleotides, the CDR3 is TGTGCCAGCAGCTTGCAGGGAGGGTATGGCTACACCTTC.